The 2 T cell receptor beta chains given below trace back to one sample, sequenced in a study of blood T cells in healthy people across ages. Primed by a sample-barcoded 5' primer and a J-beta primer mix, a second PCR proceeded for 7 to 11 cycles. Each CDR3 protein gets one entry after TCRdb re-called the 5' RACE reads with MiXCR. The sample records about 1.4 million distinct CDR3 sequences, approximately 59% being singletons. Sequenced: blood. These receptors were taken from a man in his late teens or twenties in good health.

The chain is built from TRBV6-5 and TRBJ2-5, with unresolved D. CDR1 and CDR2 (germline): MNHEY, SVGAGI. The ends were cut back, 0 bases at V and 5 bases at J, with 10 bases in the middle. The CDR3 spans 14 residues. CDR3 sequence reads: CASSYSSEPETQYF. DNA for the CDR3: TGTGCCAGCAGTTACTCGTCCGAGCCCGAGACCCAGTACTTC.

This clonotype was seen only a few times. This chain connects TRBV7-9 to TRBJ1-1; D is possibly TRBD1 (5 bases). The germline gives CDR1 SEHNR, CDR2 FQNEAQ (reference sequence). The V end was cut by 0 bases, the J end by 8 bases, with 10 bases between. The CDR3 runs to 13 residues. The CDR3 bases are TGTGCCAGCAGCTTAGCAGGGGCGGGGGAAGCTTTCTTT. Protein product: CASSLAGAGEAFF.